The TCR beta chain described here comes from a study of OX40 agonist ivuxolimab in advanced cancers. Study information: The treatment was a fully human IgG2 OX40 agonist, ivuxolimab.

Repertoires were generated with immunoSEQ multiplex PCR, while TCRdb's copy carries only in-frame clones and drops some. Here the sample spans about 79,000 clones, about four fifths being singletons. The V end was cut by 5 bases, the J end by 2 bases, with 5 bases between. Germline V lookup: CDR1 SGHVS, CDR2 FQNEAQ. This CDR3 has 12 amino acids. The chain has TRBV7-8 and TRBJ2-3; D is unclear. This sample comprised CD4+ or CD8+ T cells sorted from blood, obtained in a trial of the OX40 agonist ivuxolimab. This receptor was taken from an adult with an advanced solid tumor such as melanoma, head and neck, liver or kidney cancer. The CDR3 nucleotides read TGTGCCAGCAGCGCTAACACAGATACGCAGTATTTT. Amino acid sequence: CASSANTDTQYF.